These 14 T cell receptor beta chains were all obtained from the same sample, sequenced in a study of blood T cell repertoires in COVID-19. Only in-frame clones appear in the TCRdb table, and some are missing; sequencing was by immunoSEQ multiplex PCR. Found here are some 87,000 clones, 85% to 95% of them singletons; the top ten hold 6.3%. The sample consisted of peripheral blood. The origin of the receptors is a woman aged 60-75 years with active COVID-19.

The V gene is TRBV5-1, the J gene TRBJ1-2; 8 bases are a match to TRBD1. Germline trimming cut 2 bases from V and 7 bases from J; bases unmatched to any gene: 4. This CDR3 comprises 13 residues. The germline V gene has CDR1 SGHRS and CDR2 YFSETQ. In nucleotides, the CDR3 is TGCGCCAGCAGCTTTTTTGACAGGGGTGGCTACACCTTC. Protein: CASSFFDRGGYTF.

The CDR3 loop reads CASSLSGTGRRNTIYF. Here the CDR3 DNA reads TGTGCCAGCAGCCTGTCCGGGACAGGACGCAGAAACACCATATATTTT. This chain joins TRBV5-4 and TRBJ1-3; 8 bases agree with TRBD1. Germline V gene data show CDR1 as SGHNT and CDR2 as YYREEE (reference sequence). Trimming at V came to 4 bases and at J to 5 bases, leaving 11 bases not matched to a gene. This CDR3 is 16 amino acids long.

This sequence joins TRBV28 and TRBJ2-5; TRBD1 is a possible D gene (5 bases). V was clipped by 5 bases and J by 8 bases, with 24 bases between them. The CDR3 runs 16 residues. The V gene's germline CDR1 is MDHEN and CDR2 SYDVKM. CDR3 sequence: CASSTTRRDPRYTQYF. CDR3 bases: TGTGCCAGCAGTACGACCCGCAGGGATCCTAGATACACCCAGTACTTC.

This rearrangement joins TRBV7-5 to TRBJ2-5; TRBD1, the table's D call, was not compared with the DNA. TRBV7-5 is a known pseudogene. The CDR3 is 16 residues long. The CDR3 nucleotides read TGTGCCAGAAGCTTCTACCGGGACAGTAATCAAGAGACCCAGTACTTC. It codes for CARSFYRDSNQETQYF.

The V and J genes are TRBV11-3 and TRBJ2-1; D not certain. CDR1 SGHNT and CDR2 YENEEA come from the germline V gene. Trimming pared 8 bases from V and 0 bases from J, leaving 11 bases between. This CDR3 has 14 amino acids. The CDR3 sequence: CASGYEDSYNEQFF. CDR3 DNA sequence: TGTGCCAGCGGCTATGAGGACTCCTACAATGAGCAGTTCTTC.

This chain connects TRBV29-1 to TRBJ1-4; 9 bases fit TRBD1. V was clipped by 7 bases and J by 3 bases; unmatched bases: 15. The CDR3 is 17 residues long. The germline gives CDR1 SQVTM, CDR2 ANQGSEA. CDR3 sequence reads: CSAKMTGGQRANEKLFF. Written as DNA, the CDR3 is TGCAGCGCCAAGATGACAGGGGGGCAGAGAGCTAATGAAAAACTGTTTTTT.

Written as DNA, the CDR3 is TGTGCCAGCAGTGGGGGGGGCTACACCTTC. It specifies CASSGGGYTF. The chain recombines TRBV28 with TRBJ1-2; a weak D match, TRBD1 (5 bases). Germline values: CDR1 MDHEN, CDR2 SYDVKM. Trimming took off 5 bases at V and 8 bases at J, with 6 bases between the two ends. This CDR3 is 10 amino acids long.

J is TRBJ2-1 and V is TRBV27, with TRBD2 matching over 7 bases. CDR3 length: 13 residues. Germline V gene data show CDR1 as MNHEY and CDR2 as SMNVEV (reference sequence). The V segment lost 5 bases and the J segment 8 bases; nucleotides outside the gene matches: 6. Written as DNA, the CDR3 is TGTGCCAGCAGTGATTTCGGGAGGCATGAGCAGTTCTTC. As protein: CASSDFGRHEQFF.

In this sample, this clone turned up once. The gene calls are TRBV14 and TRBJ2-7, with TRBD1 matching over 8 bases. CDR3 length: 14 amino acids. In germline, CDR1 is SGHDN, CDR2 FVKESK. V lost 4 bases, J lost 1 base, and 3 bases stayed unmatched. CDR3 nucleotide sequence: TGTGCCAGCAGCCCACAGGGGGGATCCTACGAGCAGTACTTC. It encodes CASSPQGGSYEQYF. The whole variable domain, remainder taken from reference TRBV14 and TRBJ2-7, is EAGVTQFPSHSVIEKGQTVTLRCDPISGHDNLYWYRRVMGKEIKFLLHFVKESKQDESGMPNNRFLAERTGGTYSTLKVQPAELEDSGVYFCASSPQGGSYEQYFGPGTRLTVT.

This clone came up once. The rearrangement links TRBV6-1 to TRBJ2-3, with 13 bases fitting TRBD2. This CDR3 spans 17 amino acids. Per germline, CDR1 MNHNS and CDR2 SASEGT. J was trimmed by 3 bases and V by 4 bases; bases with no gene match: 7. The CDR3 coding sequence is TGTGCCAGCAGTGGGACTAGCGGGAGTTTTATTACAGATACGCAGTATTTT. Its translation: CASSGTSGSFITDTQYF.

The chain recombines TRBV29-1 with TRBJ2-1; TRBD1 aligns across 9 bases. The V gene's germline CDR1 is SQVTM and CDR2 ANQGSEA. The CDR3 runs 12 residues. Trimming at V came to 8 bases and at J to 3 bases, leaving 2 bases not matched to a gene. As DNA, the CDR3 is TGCAGCACGGGACAGGGCTACAATGAGCAGTTCTTC. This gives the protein CSTGQGYNEQFF.

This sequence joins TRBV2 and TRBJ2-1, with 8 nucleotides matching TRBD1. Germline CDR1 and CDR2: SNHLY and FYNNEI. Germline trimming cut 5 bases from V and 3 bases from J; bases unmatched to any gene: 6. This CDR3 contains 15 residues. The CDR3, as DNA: TGTGCCAGCAGTAAACCGGGACAGGTCTACAATGAGCAGTTCTTC. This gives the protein CASSKPGQVYNEQFF.

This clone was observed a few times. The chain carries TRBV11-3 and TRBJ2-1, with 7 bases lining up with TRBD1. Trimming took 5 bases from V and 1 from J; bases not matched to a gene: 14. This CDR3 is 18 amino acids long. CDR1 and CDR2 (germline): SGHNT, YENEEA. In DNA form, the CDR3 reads TGTGCCAGCAGCCAGAGACAGGGATTTTTTTCATCCTACAATGAGCAGTTCTTC. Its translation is CASSQRQGFFSSYNEQFF. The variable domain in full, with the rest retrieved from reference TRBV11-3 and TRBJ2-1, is EAGVVQSPRYKIIEKKQPVAFWCNPISGHNTLYWYLQNLGQGPELLIRYENEEAVDDSQLPKDRFSAERLKGVDSTLKIQPAELGDSAVYLCASSQRQGFFSSYNEQFFGPGTRLTVL.

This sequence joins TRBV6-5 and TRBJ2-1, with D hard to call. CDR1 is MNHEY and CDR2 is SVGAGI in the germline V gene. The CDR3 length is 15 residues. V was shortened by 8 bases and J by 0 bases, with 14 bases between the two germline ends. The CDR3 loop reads CASRSGWSSYNEQFF. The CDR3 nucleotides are TGTGCCAGCCGATCGGGTTGGAGCTCCTACAATGAGCAGTTCTTC.